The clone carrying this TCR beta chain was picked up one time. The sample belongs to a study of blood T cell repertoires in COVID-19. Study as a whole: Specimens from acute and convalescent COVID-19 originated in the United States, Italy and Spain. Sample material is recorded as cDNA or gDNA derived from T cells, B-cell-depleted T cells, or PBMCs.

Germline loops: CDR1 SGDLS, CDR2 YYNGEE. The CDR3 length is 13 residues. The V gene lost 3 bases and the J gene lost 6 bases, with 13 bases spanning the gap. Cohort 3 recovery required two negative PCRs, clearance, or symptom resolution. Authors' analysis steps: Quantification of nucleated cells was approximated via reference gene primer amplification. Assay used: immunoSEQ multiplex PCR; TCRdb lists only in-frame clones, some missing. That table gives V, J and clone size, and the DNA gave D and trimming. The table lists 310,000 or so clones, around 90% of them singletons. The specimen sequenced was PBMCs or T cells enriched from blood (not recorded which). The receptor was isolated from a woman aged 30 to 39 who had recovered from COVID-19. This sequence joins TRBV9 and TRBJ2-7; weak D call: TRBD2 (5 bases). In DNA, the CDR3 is TGTGCCAGCAGCGCTGGACTGGACGCCGAGCAGTACTTC. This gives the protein CASSAGLDAEQYF.